The clone carrying this T cell receptor (beta chain) was seen ten or more times. What it recognizes is unknown. The authors made TCR beta libraries by quantitative 5'-RACE with molecular barcodes. One entry per CDR3 protein results from TCRdb running MiXCR on the 5' RACE reads. Of about 130,000 distinct CDR3 sequences listed, approximately 9.9% are singletons. This sample was taken from a study of CD8 T cells in ankylosing spondylitis. General study results and limits: Disease-linked clones reportedly showed significant enrichment in matched ankylosing spondylitis synovial fluid.

Trimming removed 4 bases from V and 5 bases from J, with 9 bases in between. The CDR3 contains 12 residues. Germline CDR1 SGHTA, CDR2 FQGNSA. The receptor was isolated from a male donor with ankylosing spondylitis or in good health (not recorded which). The sample was blood, either unsorted or a sorted T cell fraction (not recorded which). This chain joins TRBV7-2 and TRBJ2-7; maybe TRBD1 (6 bases). This CDR3 reads CASSSYRDEQYF. The CDR3 DNA reads TGTGCCAGCAGCTCCTACAGGGACGAGCAGTACTTC.